This note documents a single T cell receptor (beta chain) sequence. Its antigen is currently unknown. The data were taken from a study of T cell repertoires in cytomegalovirus infection. Across the study: CMV epitopes in the study were HLA-C-restricted (recently identified) and HLA-B-restricted (well studied). Signatures in public TCR beta sequences pointed to both CMV infection and matching HLA type.

CDR3 size: 16 residues. Germline V CDR1 and CDR2: MNHNY, SVGAGI (reference sequence). Trimming removed 7 bases from V and 5 bases from J, with 23 bases in between. Findings of the study overall: HLA-C-restricted, CMV-specific TCR beta clonotypes were dominant ex vivo. There were carriers of CMV plus the relevant HLA, and cumulative public TCR beta family frequency identified them.

TCRdb used MiXCR to reprocess the reads, holding one entry per CDR3 protein. The repertoire holds approximately 1,000,000 distinct CDR3 sequences, with around a third as singletons. The sequencing used cultured CD8+ T cells from PBMCs, collected from culture after CMV antigen stimulation. The sequence was obtained from a human donor in good health (CMV status not recorded). Some clones in this sample may be carry-over from other donors' samples. The chain is built from TRBV6-6 and TRBJ2-5; D may match TRBD1 or TRBD2 (6 bases each). The CDR3 spells CASTEKGGLKQETQYF. The CDR3 DNA reads TGTGCCAGCACCGAAAAGGGGGGCCTTAAGCAGGAGACCCAGTACTTC.